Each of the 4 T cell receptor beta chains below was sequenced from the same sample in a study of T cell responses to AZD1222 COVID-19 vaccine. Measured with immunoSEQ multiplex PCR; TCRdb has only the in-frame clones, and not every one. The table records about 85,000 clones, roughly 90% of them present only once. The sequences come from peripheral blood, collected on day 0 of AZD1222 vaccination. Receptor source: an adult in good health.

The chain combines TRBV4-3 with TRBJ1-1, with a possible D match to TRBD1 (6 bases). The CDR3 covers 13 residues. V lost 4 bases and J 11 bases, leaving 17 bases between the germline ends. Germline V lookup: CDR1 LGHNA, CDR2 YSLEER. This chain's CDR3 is CASSPRLGAHAFF. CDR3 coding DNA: TGCGCCAGCAGCCCCAGGTTGGGGGCCCATGCTTTCTTT.

CDR3 residues: CASSQVGLAGGPGTQYF. The CDR3 bases are TGCGCCAGCAGCCAAGTGGGACTAGCGGGAGGGCCAGGCACGCAGTATTTT. The chain has TRBV4-1 and TRBJ2-3; 16 bases map to TRBD2. V was clipped by 1 base and J by 9 bases; unmatched bases: 7. This CDR3 contains 17 residues. CDR1 is MGHRA and CDR2 is YSYEKL in the germline V gene.

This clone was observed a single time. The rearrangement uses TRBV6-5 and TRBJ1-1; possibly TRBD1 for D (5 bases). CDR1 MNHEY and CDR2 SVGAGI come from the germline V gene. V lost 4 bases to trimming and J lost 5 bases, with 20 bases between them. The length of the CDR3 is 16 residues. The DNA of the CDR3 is TGTGCCAGCAGTTCAACGGGACGAGGGGTTATGACTGAAGCTTTCTTT. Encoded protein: CASSSTGRGVMTEAFF.

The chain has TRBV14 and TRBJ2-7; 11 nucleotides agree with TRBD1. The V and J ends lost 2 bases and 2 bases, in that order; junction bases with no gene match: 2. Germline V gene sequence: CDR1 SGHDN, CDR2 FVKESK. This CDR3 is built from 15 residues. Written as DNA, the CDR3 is TGTGCCAGCAGCCAACCGGGACAGGGGGCCTACGAGCAGTACTTC. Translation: CASSQPGQGAYEQYF.